These 25 T cell receptor beta chains originate from one sample sequenced in a study of blood T cell repertoires in COVID-19. Sequencing used immunoSEQ multiplex PCR; TCRdb keeps in-frame clones, though not all of them. The sample consists of a few hundred thousand clones, approximately 92% of them appearing once. Sequencing was carried out using PBMCs or T cells enriched from blood (not recorded which). The receptor source for this set is a woman under 30 in a cohort exposed to, infected with or recovered from COVID-19 (not recorded which).

This clone was counted between two and nine times. This chain uses TRBV4-2 with TRBJ2-7; D ambiguous. Trimming left V 0 bases short and J 6 bases short, with 15 bases between. Germline CDR1 LGHNA, CDR2 YNFKEQ. This CDR3 has 15 residues. The chain's CDR3 is CASSQDRRGGGEQYF. DNA of the CDR3: TGTGCCAGCAGCCAAGATCGGAGAGGCGGCGGCGAGCAGTACTTC.

The chain couples TRBV2 to TRBJ2-7, with 8 nucleotides matching TRBD2. Germline loops: CDR1 SNHLY, CDR2 FYNNEI. The CDR3 is made up of 17 amino acids. The V segment lost 10 bases and the J segment 1 base; nucleotides outside the gene matches: 18. This CDR3 reads CATQFGGGGSPSYEQYF. The CDR3 DNA reads as TGTGCCACCCAATTCGGGGGCGGGGGGTCCCCTTCCTACGAGCAGTACTTC. Based on the CDR3 plus reference TRBV2 and TRBJ2-7, the full variable domain is EPEVTQTPSHQVTQMGQEVILRCVPISNHLYFYWYRQILGQKVEFLVSFYNNEISEKSEIFDDQFSVERPDGSNFTLKIRSTKLEDSAMYFCATQFGGGGSPSYEQYFGPGTRLTVT.

V and J are TRBV5-1 and TRBJ1-4; D not certain. Per germline, CDR1 SGHRS and CDR2 YFSETQ. This CDR3 contains 13 residues. With 0 bases removed from V and 5 bases from J, the gap between germline ends came to 5 bases. The CDR3 protein is CASSLVENEKLFF. CDR3 bases: TGCGCCAGCAGCTTGGTTGAGAATGAAAAACTGTTTTTT.

This clone has a handful of counts. The gene calls are TRBV28 and TRBJ1-2; D is uncertain. In germline, CDR1 is MDHEN, CDR2 SYDVKM. Trimming removed 3 bases from V and 6 bases from J, with 5 bases in between. This CDR3 region has 11 residues. This CDR3 is CASSFANGYTF. In DNA form, the CDR3 reads TGTGCCAGCAGTTTTGCGAATGGCTACACCTTC.

The chain joins TRBV3-1 (or the pseudogene TRBV3-2) to TRBJ1-2; possibly TRBD1 for D (5 bases). V was clipped by 1 base and J by 4 bases, with 13 bases between them. The germline V gene encodes CDR1 LGHDT and CDR2 YNNKEL (reference sequence). The CDR3 covers 15 residues. The CDR3 here is CASSQGQGGGYGYTF. The CDR3 bases are TGTGCCAGCAGCCAAGGGCAGGGAGGTGGCTATGGCTACACCTTC.

This chain connects TRBV10-3 to TRBJ1-5; D is possibly TRBD1 (6 bases). The CDR3 runs 15 residues. Trimming took 3 bases from V and 2 from J, leaving 11 bases between them. CDR1 and CDR2 (germline): ENHRY, SYGVKD. The CDR3 here is CAISDGRGGNQPQHF. The CDR3 DNA reads TGTGCCATCAGTGACGGCAGGGGAGGCAATCAGCCCCAGCATTTT.

As regards this clone: At the DNA level, this CDR3 is encoded by other sequences in the same sample as well. In nucleotides, the CDR3 is TGCGCCAGCAGCCCCGGGACAGGGGATCAAAAACTGTTTTTT. Translation: CASSPGTGDQKLFF. This chain links TRBV5-1 with TRBJ1-4, with 10 positions matching TRBD1. CDR1 and CDR2 from the germline V gene are SGHRS and YFSETQ. The CDR3 contains 14 residues. V dropped 4 bases and J dropped 9; count of bases not matched to a gene: 6. The full variable domain, in which reference TRBV5-1 and TRBJ1-4 provide the parts outside the CDR3, is KAGVTQTPRYLIKTRGQQVTLSCSPISGHRSVSWYQQTPGQGLQFLFEYFSETQRNKGNFPGRFSGRQFSNSRSEMNVSTLELGDSALYLCASSPGTGDQKLFFGSGTQLSVL.

The rearrangement joins TRBV25-1 to TRBJ2-1; D gene unclear. From germline, CDR1 is MGHDK and CDR2 SYGVNS. V shed 4 bases and J shed 10 bases, with 5 bases lying between them. The CDR3 covers 10 residues. The CDR3 DNA follows: TGTGCCAGCAGTGGTCAGGAGCAGTTCTTC. Translated, it gives CASSGQEQFF.

The chain uses TRBV10-3 and TRBJ1-1; D is unresolved. CDR1 and CDR2 (germline): ENHRY, SYGVKD. CDR3 length: 12 amino acids. V was trimmed by 4 bases and J by 1 base, leaving 4 bases between them. In nucleotides, the CDR3 is TGTGCCATCAGTGTCGGGAACACTGAAGCTTTCTTT. This gives the protein CAISVGNTEAFF.

This sequence joins TRBV19 and TRBJ1-3; tentative D call: TRBD1 (6 bases). The CDR3 is made up of 15 amino acids. Trimming left V 7 bases short and J 4 bases short, with 17 bases between. CDR1 is LNHDA and CDR2 is SQIVND in the germline V gene (reference sequence). The CDR3 DNA is TGTGCCAGTACTCTGCGTGGGACACGCGGAAACACCATATATTTT. Translation: CASTLRGTRGNTIYF.

The chain couples TRBV24-1 to TRBJ1-2; 10 nucleotides match TRBD1. From germline, CDR1 is KGHDR and CDR2 SFDVKD. The CDR3 covers 16 residues. With V trimmed by 2 bases and J by 5 bases, 7 bases remained unmatched. The CDR3 bases are TGTGCCACCAGTGATTCCGGGACAGGGGACGGGTATGGCTACACCTTC. Amino acids: CATSDSGTGDGYGYTF.

The rearrangement links TRBV19 to TRBJ1-2, with 7 bases that match TRBD1. Germline V gene lookup returns CDR1 LNHDA and CDR2 SQIVND (reference sequence). J was trimmed by 2 bases and V by 1 base; bases with no gene match: 4. This CDR3 spans 15 amino acids. In nucleotides, the CDR3 is TGTGCCAGTAGTATAGGTCACAGGGGAAACTATGGCTACACCTTC. Protein: CASSIGHRGNYGYTF.

The chain has TRBV2 and TRBJ2-7, with D possibly TRBD2 on 5 matching bases. The CDR3 spans 12 residues. Trimming stripped 5 bases from V and 4 bases from J, with 9 bases between. Germline CDR1 reads SNHLY; CDR2 reads FYNNEI. The CDR3 here is CASSRERYEQYF. CDR3 coding DNA: TGTGCCAGCAGTCGGGAAAGGTACGAGCAGTACTTC.

The chain has TRBV7-8 and TRBJ2-2, with 7 bases lining up with TRBD2. Germline CDR1 is SGHVS and CDR2 is FQNEAQ. Losses at the gene ends were 6 bases for V and 6 bases for J; bases not matched to a gene: 7. The CDR3 consists of 14 residues. Here the CDR3 DNA reads TGTGCCAGCAGGGAGGCGGGAGTGGCCGGGGAGCTGTTTTTT. This sequence encodes CASREAGVAGELFF.

The chain carries TRBV30 and TRBJ2-7, with 10 bases matching TRBD2. V trimming: 0 bases; J trimming: 5 bases; junction bases outside the gene matches: 13. Germline V gene sequence: CDR1 GTSNPN, CDR2 SVGIG (reference sequence). CDR3 length: 17 amino acids. This CDR3 reads CAWSVSAGGLWVNEQYF. CDR3 in DNA: TGTGCCTGGAGTGTATCAGCGGGAGGGCTCTGGGTGAACGAGCAGTACTTC.

The chain has TRBV5-5 and TRBJ2-1; possible D gene TRBD1, 5 bases. Trimming left V 4 bases short and J 7 bases short, with 12 bases between. The CDR3 is 13 amino acids. Germline V gene lookup returns CDR1 SGHKS and CDR2 YYEKEE (reference sequence). CDR3 in amino acids: CASSPTRENEQFF. CDR3 DNA sequence: TGTGCCAGCAGCCCCACCAGGGAAAATGAGCAGTTCTTC.

The chain joins TRBV5-1 to TRBJ2-1; D unclear. The V end lost 2 bases, the J end lost 7 bases, and 13 bases lay between the germline ends. The CDR3 runs to 14 residues. CDR1 is SGHRS, CDR2 YFSETQ, per germline. The CDR3 DNA follows: TGCGCCAGCAGCTTCTCCAGGCCCTTTAATGAGCAGTTCTTC. This encodes CASSFSRPFNEQFF.

CDR3 in amino acids: CAIEDRSSYEQYF. DNA of the CDR3: TGTGCCATTGAGGACAGGAGCTCCTACGAGCAGTACTTC. The chain recombines TRBV10-3 with TRBJ2-7; TRBD1 matches at 7 bases. V lost 9 bases and J lost 0; bases outside the gene matches: 5. Germline V gives CDR1 ENHRY, CDR2 SYGVKD. This CDR3 has 13 amino acids.

The V call is TRBV10-3, the J call TRBJ2-1; a weak D match, TRBD1 (6 bases). The germline V gene encodes CDR1 ENHRY and CDR2 SYGVKD. This CDR3 is built from 13 residues. Deletions cut 10 bases from V and 0 bases from J, with 10 bases between. The CDR3 is CATQGSSYNEQFF. CDR3 in DNA: TGTGCCACTCAGGGGAGCTCCTACAATGAGCAGTTCTTC.

CDR3 coding DNA: TGTGCCAGTACCCCACAGATCTCTGGAAACACCATATATTTT. Its translation is CASTPQISGNTIYF. The V and J genes are TRBV19 and TRBJ1-3; D uncertain. Trimming removed 7 bases from V and 0 bases from J, with 10 bases in between. This CDR3 is built from 14 residues. Germline V gene lookup returns CDR1 LNHDA and CDR2 SQIVND (reference sequence). Together with reference TRBV19 and TRBJ1-3, the CDR3 gives the full variable domain: DGGITQSPKYLFRKEGQNVTLSCEQNLNHDAMYWYRQDPGQGLRLIYYSQIVNDFQKGDIAEGYSVSREKKESFPLTVTSAQKNPTAFYLCASTPQISGNTIYFGEGSWLTVV.

V is TRBV27 and J is TRBJ1-5, with D uncertain. This CDR3 is 16 amino acids long. The germline V and J ends were trimmed by 4 bases and 7 bases, with 20 bases remaining between them. Germline V gives CDR1 MNHEY, CDR2 SMNVEV (reference sequence). The CDR3 here is CASSSHPVEAWQPQHF. In DNA form, the CDR3 reads TGTGCCAGCAGTTCGCATCCGGTCGAGGCTTGGCAGCCCCAGCATTTT.

This clone has a handful of counts. This chain links TRBV6-5 with TRBJ2-1; 7 bases line up with TRBD2. This CDR3 is 15 amino acids long. Germline assignment: CDR1 MNHEY and CDR2 SVGAGI. Germline trimming cut 0 bases from V and 7 bases from J; bases unmatched to any gene: 6. The CDR3 DNA sequence: TGTGCCAGCAGTTACTCTTCTAGCGGTGGGAATGAGCAGTTCTTC. Amino acid sequence: CASSYSSSGGNEQFF.

The J gene is TRBJ2-7, the V gene TRBV24-1; TRBD1 agrees at 9 bases. Germline CDR1 and CDR2: KGHDR and SFDVKD. The CDR3 runs 15 residues. Unmatched junction bases numbered 6, after V lost 4 bases and J lost 3 bases. The CDR3 loop reads CATSDADRGNYEQYF. In nucleotides, the CDR3 is TGTGCCACCAGTGACGCTGACAGGGGGAACTACGAGCAGTACTTC.

This sequence joins TRBV9 and TRBJ1-6, with 11 bases that match TRBD1. Germline CDR1 is SGDLS and CDR2 is YYNGEE. The CDR3 covers 15 residues. Trimming removed 3 bases from V and 7 bases from J; junction bases left unmatched: 3. The CDR3 sequence: CASSGRTGGNSPLHF. CDR3 nucleotide sequence: TGTGCCAGCAGCGGGAGGACAGGGGGCAATTCACCCCTCCACTTT.

A single count supports this clone. The V gene is TRBV9, the J gene TRBJ2-3, with a possible D match to TRBD2 (5 bases). The V gene's germline CDR1 is SGDLS and CDR2 YYNGEE. V shed 4 bases and J shed 8 bases, with 11 bases lying between them. The CDR3 totals 12 residues. The CDR3 DNA sequence: TGTGCCAGCAGCCCTCAAGAGGGTACGCAGTATTTT. It codes for CASSPQEGTQYF.